The T cell receptor (beta chain) under discussion was sequenced for a study of T cells in Graves' hyperthyroidism and ophthalmopathy. CDR3 size: 15 residues. V lost 5 bases and J lost 3, with 16 bases in between. The V gene's germline CDR1 is KGHDR and CDR2 SFDVKD. This clonotype occurred many times. Researchers took RNA transcripts and amplified the TCR beta CDR3 regions from them. HTBI primers were the set used in a first-round RT-PCR of the TCR CDR3. MiXCR, run by TCRdb on the multiplex PCR reads, gives a single entry per CDR3 protein. Of approximately 250,000 distinct CDR3 sequences listed, almost 25% are singletons.

The rearrangement uses TRBV24-1 and TRBJ2-7; D is possibly TRBD2 (6 bases). The receptor comes from a middle-aged woman with Graves' ophthalmopathy. Sequenced: blood. CDR3 sequence reads: CATSGKVGGIYEQYF. As DNA, the CDR3 is TGTGCCACCAGTGGAAAGGTGGGGGGTATCTACGAGCAGTACTTC.